This T cell receptor (beta chain) emerged from a study of blood T cell repertoires in COVID-19. The repertoire was sequenced with immunoSEQ multiplex PCR; TCRdb's copy has only in-frame clones and lacks some. Here the sample spans about 190,000 clones, around four fifths being singletons. With 4 bases removed from V and 3 bases from J, the gap between germline ends came to 12 bases. Germline CDR1 reads SNHLY; CDR2 reads FYNNEI. The CDR3 extends over 15 amino acids. Input material: peripheral blood. This clonotype was obtained from a woman aged 70 to 79 with active or convalescent COVID-19. The rearrangement joins TRBV2 to TRBJ2-2, with D perhaps matching TRBD1 (5 bases). The CDR3 loop is CASSAQGTDTGELFF. The CDR3 nucleotides read TGTGCCAGCAGTGCGCAGGGTACGGACACCGGGGAGCTGTTTTTT. Together with reference TRBV2 and TRBJ2-2, the CDR3 gives the full variable domain: EPEVTQTPSHQVTQMGQEVILRCVPISNHLYFYWYRQILGQKVEFLVSFYNNEISEKSEIFDDQFSVERPDGSNFTLKIRSTKLEDSAMYFCASSAQGTDTGELFFGEGSRLTVL.